What follows describes a single T cell receptor (beta chain). The CDR3 extends over 13 amino acids. The V gene's germline CDR1 is SGHNT and CDR2 YENEEA. Trimming pared 1 base from V and 1 base from J, leaving 4 bases between. These data belong to a study of blood T cell repertoires in COVID-19. The assay was immunoSEQ multiplex PCR, and TCRdb's table has in-frame clones only and misses some. The sample lists roughly 160,000 clones, over 75% occurring once. The chain employs TRBV11-3 and TRBJ1-1; D is undetermined. The clonotype originates from a man at least 80 years old with COVID-19, enrolled during active disease. The sequencing sample was made of peripheral blood. The CDR3 spells CASSLAGNTEAFF. The CDR3 nucleotides are TGTGCCAGCAGCTTAGCAGGGAACACTGAAGCTTTCTTT.